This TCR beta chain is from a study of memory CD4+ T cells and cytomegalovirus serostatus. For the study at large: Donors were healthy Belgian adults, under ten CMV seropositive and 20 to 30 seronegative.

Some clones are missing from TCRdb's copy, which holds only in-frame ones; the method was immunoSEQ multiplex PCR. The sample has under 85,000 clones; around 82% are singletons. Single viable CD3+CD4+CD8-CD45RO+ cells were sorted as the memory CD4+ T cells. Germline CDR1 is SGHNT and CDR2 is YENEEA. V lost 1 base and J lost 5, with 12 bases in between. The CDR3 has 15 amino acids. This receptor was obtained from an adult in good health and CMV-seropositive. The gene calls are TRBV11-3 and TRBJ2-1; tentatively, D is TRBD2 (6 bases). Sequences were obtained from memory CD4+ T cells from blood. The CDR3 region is CASSLVSSDHNEQFF. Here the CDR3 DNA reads TGTGCCAGCAGCTTAGTGTCTAGCGACCACAATGAGCAGTTCTTC.